This TCR beta chain was captured in a study of Tregs in tolerant kidney transplant recipients. This CDR3 is 16 amino acids long. The ends lost 3 bases at V and 7 bases at J; junction bases unmatched: 10. CDR1 and CDR2 (germline): SGHKS, YYEKEE (reference sequence). Whole-study findings and limits: Activated donor B cell expansion appeared to reveal the most relevant donor-specific TCRbeta repertoire. Few patients were studied, so findings need validation in larger groups. This study did not directly address biological reproducibility.

Thawed PBMCs were FACS-sorted into unstimulated CD4+CD25+CD127- regulatory T cells, CD4+CD25- non-regulatory cells, CD4 and CD8 cells. By frequency in the sample, this clone is medium-sized. Its antigen remains unidentified. Method: immunoSEQ multiplex PCR; TCRdb's copy keeps in-frame clones and lacks some. This table has tens of thousands of clones, around 83% appearing once. Input material: CD4+ T cells from blood. The sequence came from a human donor in good health. V and J are TRBV5-5 and TRBJ2-2, with 9 bases identical to TRBD2. CDR3 nucleotide sequence: TGTGCCAGCAGCTCGTGGCTAGCGGGATTTGTCGGGGAGCTGTTTTTT. It translates to CASSSWLAGFVGELFF.